This TCR beta chain was sequenced during a study of T cell responses to AZD1222 COVID-19 vaccine. Study summary: Second-dose intervals of approximately 4 or approximately 12 weeks were pooled.

Deletions cut 6 bases from V and 4 bases from J, with 9 bases between. Per the germline V gene, CDR1 is MNHEY and CDR2 is SVGAGI. CDR3 length equals 13 residues. Sequencing used immunoSEQ multiplex PCR; TCRdb keeps in-frame clones, though not all of them. The table includes some 130,000 clones, roughly 85% detected once. This sequence joins TRBV6-5 and TRBJ1-4, with D hard to call. The sequence was obtained from an adult in good health. Sequenced material: peripheral blood, taken on day 0 of AZD1222 vaccination. The CDR3 loop is CASSQTVNEKLFF. In DNA form, the CDR3 reads TGTGCCAGCAGCCAGACGGTTAATGAAAAACTGTTTTTT.